This T cell receptor (beta chain) was sequenced during a study of cytomegalovirus exposure and HLA in healthy donors. Study-wide results and caveats: The authors excluded some V segments, including TRBV6-2 and TRBV6-3, as indistinguishable.

CDR3 length equals 16 residues. The junction had 12 bases not matched to a gene; V was cut back by 3 bases and J by 4 bases. Germline loops: CDR1 SGDLS, CDR2 YYNGEE. In the PCR, 60 Vbeta and 13 Jbeta primers were used. Data came from immunoSEQ multiplex PCR; TCRdb stores just in-frame clones and leaves some out. The top ten clones hold 1.3% of a sample with approximately 150,000 clones, approximately 84% of them seen once. About this clone: Its specificity is unknown.

The sample consisted of PBMCs. The genes are TRBV9 and TRBJ1-2; 7 bases line up with TRBD1. The origin of this receptor is a man in his forties or fifties in good health and CMV-seropositive. CDR3 sequence: CASSARQGGPIYGYTF. CDR3 nucleotides: TGTGCCAGCAGCGCCCGACAGGGTGGCCCAATCTATGGCTACACCTTC. The full variable domain, its missing parts supplied by reference TRBV9 and TRBJ1-2, is DSGVTQTPKHLITATGQRVTLRCSPRSGDLSVYWYQQSLDQGLQFLIQYYNGEERAKGNILERFSAQQFPDLHSELNLSSLELGDSALYFCASSARQGGPIYGYTFGSGTRLTVV.